The next 13 T cell receptor beta chains were all read from a single sample in a study of cytomegalovirus exposure and HLA in healthy donors. Both 60 Vbeta primers and 13 Jbeta primers went into the PCR. Measured with immunoSEQ multiplex PCR; TCRdb has only the in-frame clones, and not every one. This sample contains about 75,000 clones. Sequencing was done on a sample of PBMCs. The receptors originated from a man aged 18 to 30 in good health and CMV-seropositive.

The chain joins TRBV7-2 to TRBJ1-5; 7 bases match TRBD1. CDR3 length: 14 amino acids. After removal of 5 bases from V and 3 bases from J, the junction contained 4 bases not matched to a gene. Germline V gene sequence: CDR1 SGHTA, CDR2 FQGNSA. The CDR3 loop reads CASSRDRFNQPQHF. The CDR3 DNA reads as TGTGCCAGCAGCCGGGACAGATTCAATCAGCCCCAGCATTTT.

The rearrangement uses TRBV19 and TRBJ2-2, with TRBD1 identical over 10 bases. The V gene's germline CDR1 is LNHDA and CDR2 SQIVND (reference sequence). The CDR3 is 15 amino acids. V was pared by 5 bases and J by 8 bases, with 8 bases of the junction left unmatched. The CDR3 nucleotides are TGTGCCAGTAGTCGGGGACAGGGGTTGTCGGGGGAGCTGTTTTTT. Translation gives CASSRGQGLSGELFF.

V is TRBV6-1 and J is TRBJ2-3, with TRBD2 matching 11 bases. The CDR3 consists of 15 residues. The ends lost 6 bases at V and 6 bases at J; junction bases unmatched: 8. From germline, CDR1 is MNHNS and CDR2 SASEGT. CDR3 nucleotides: TGTGCCAGCAGGAGTAGCGGGGGGGCAGGGGATACGCAGTATTTT. Translated: CASRSSGGAGDTQYF.

The chain has TRBV5-1 and TRBJ1-3, with TRBD1 as a possible D gene (6 bases). The CDR3 totals 15 residues. From germline, CDR1 is SGHRS and CDR2 YFSETQ. Trimming pared 2 bases from V and 3 bases from J, leaving 12 bases between. The CDR3 protein is CASSFGQFDGNTIYF. CDR3 DNA sequence: TGCGCCAGCAGCTTCGGACAGTTCGATGGAAACACCATATATTTT.

The genes are TRBV25-1 and TRBJ2-7; D remains unclear. In germline, CDR1 is MGHDK, CDR2 SYGVNS. V gave up 4 bases and J gave up 6 bases, with 10 bases separating them. This CDR3 has 12 amino acids. The chain's CDR3 is CASSGHFAEQYF. In nucleotides, the CDR3 is TGTGCCAGCAGTGGACATTTTGCCGAGCAGTACTTC.

The chain employs TRBV5-1 and TRBJ1-4; D is perhaps TRBD1 (5 bases). The germline gives CDR1 SGHRS, CDR2 YFSETQ. The CDR3 runs to 15 residues. Trimming pared 2 bases from V and 4 bases from J, leaving 12 bases between. The CDR3 coding sequence is TGCGCCAGCAGCTTCTCGGGACTCAGTAATGAAAAACTGTTTTTT. It translates to CASSFSGLSNEKLFF. Together with reference TRBV5-1 and TRBJ1-4, the CDR3 gives the full variable domain: KAGVTQTPRYLIKTRGQQVTLSCSPISGHRSVSWYQQTPGQGLQFLFEYFSETQRNKGNFPGRFSGRQFSNSRSEMNVSTLELGDSALYLCASSFSGLSNEKLFFGSGTQLSVL.

The genes are TRBV18 and TRBJ2-5, with TRBD2 matching over 10 bases. The CDR3 contains 17 residues. Germline values: CDR1 KGHSH, CDR2 LQKENI. V was clipped by 4 bases and J by 4 bases; unmatched bases: 12. The CDR3 nucleotides are TGTGCCAGCTCACTCCGGCTAGCGGGGGCTCTCGGAGAGACCCAGTACTTC. This encodes CASSLRLAGALGETQYF.

The V and J genes are TRBV19 and TRBJ2-7, with 7 bases identical to TRBD1. V dropped 5 bases and J dropped 3; count of bases not matched to a gene: 4. Germline assignment: CDR1 LNHDA and CDR2 SQIVND (reference sequence). CDR3 length: 13 residues. As DNA, the CDR3 is TGTGCCAGTAGTTCGGGACAGAGCTACGAGCAGTACTTC. It codes for CASSSGQSYEQYF.

This chain connects TRBV27 to TRBJ1-2, with 7 bases aligning to TRBD1. Trimming removed 4 bases from V and 3 bases from J; junction bases left unmatched: 5. This CDR3 comprises 14 residues. CDR1 and CDR2 (germline): MNHEY, SMNVEV (reference sequence). CDR3 coding DNA: TGTGCCAGCAGTTCCGGACAGGTACACTATGGCTACACCTTC. Translation gives CASSSGQVHYGYTF.

The chain combines TRBV27 with TRBJ2-1; 10 bases match TRBD1. The V gene end was trimmed by 1 base and the J gene end by 5 bases; junction bases not matched to a gene: 11. Germline values: CDR1 MNHEY, CDR2 SMNVEV (reference sequence). CDR3 length equals 18 residues. CDR3: CASSLFGPDRGQDNEQFF. The DNA of the CDR3 is TGTGCCAGCAGTTTATTCGGCCCTGACAGGGGGCAGGACAATGAGCAGTTCTTC.

The chain carries TRBV9 and TRBJ1-5; 8 positions match TRBD1. The CDR3 consists of 15 residues. V shed 4 bases, J shed 3 bases, and the junction held 6 bases outside the gene matches. The germline CDR1 and CDR2 sequences are SGDLS and YYNGEE. The CDR3 reads CASSSEDRDNQPQHF. DNA for the CDR3: TGTGCCAGCAGCTCCGAGGACAGGGACAATCAGCCCCAGCATTTT.

The V and J genes are TRBV7-6 and TRBJ1-4; TRBD1 matches at 7 bases. The CDR3 extends over 14 amino acids. J gave up 3 bases and V 3 bases, and 1 base lay outside the gene matches. The germline V gene has CDR1 SGHVS and CDR2 FNYEAQ. The CDR3 spells CASSLGQSNEKLFF. In DNA form, the CDR3 reads TGTGCCAGCAGCTTGGGACAGTCTAATGAAAAACTGTTTTTT. The whole variable domain, remainder taken from reference TRBV7-6 and TRBJ1-4, is GAGVSQSPRYKVTKRGQDVALRCDPISGHVSLYWYRQALGQGPEFLTYFNYEAQQDKSGLPNDRFSAERPEGSISTLTIQRTEQRDSAMYRCASSLGQSNEKLFFGSGTQLSVL.

This chain uses TRBV7-9 with TRBJ1-4, with D unclear. CDR3 length: 15 amino acids. Between the trimmed V and J ends, which lost 1 base and 8 bases, there was a span of 14 bases. Germline V gene sequence: CDR1 SEHNR, CDR2 FQNEAQ (reference sequence). CDR3 sequence reads: CASSLGGQINEKLFF. The CDR3 DNA follows: TGTGCCAGCAGCTTAGGAGGGCAGATAAACGAAAAACTGTTTTTT.